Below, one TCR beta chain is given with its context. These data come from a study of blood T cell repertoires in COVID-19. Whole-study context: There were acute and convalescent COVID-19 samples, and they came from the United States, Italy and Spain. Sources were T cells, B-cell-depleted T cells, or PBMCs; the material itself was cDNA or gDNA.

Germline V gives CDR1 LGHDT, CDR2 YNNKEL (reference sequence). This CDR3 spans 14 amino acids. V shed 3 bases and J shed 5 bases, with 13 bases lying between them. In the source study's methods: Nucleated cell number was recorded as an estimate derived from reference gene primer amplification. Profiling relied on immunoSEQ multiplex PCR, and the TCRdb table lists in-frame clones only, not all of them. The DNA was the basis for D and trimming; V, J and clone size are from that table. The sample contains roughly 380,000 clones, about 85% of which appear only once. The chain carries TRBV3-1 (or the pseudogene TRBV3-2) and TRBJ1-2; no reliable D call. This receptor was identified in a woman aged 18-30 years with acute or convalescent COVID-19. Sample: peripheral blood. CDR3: CASSQAPGIYGYTF. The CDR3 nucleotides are TGTGCCAGCAGCCAGGCCCCAGGCATTTATGGCTACACCTTC.